Listed below are T cell receptor beta chains from one sample, sequenced in a study. A single record per CDR3 protein comes from TCRdb applying MiXCR to the 5' RACE reads. The table lists 6,500 to 7,000 distinct CDR3 sequences, 40% to 60% of them singletons. The sequenced material came from naive CD4+ T cells sorted from a lymph node. The receptor source for this set is a female donor with breast cancer. The CDR3 runs from the conserved cysteine through the conserved F or W. Each record gives: D gene, J gene, V gene, clone size, CDR3 DNA, CDR3 protein. D genes are given only for firm matches. Rows may omit the clone size; those that give it use once, few, many or a size class.

>-|TRBJ1-2|TRBV11-1|-
TGTGCCAGCAGCTTACAGGGGTACTATGGCTACGCCTTC
CASSLQGYYGYAF
>-|TRBJ2-3|TRBV12-3/TRBV12-4|few
TGTGCCAGCAGTCCCCCTAACGGGCGCACAGATACGCAGTATTTT
CASSPPNGRTDTQYF
>-|TRBJ2-6|TRBV5-1|few
TGCGCCAGCAGCTTCGGTACGGGTGACCTGACTTTC
CASSFGTGDLTF
>TRBD1|TRBJ2-7|TRBV5-1|once
TGCGCCAGCAGCTTATTTTCCGGGACAGCGGCTTACGAGCAGTACTTC
CASSLFSGTAAYEQYF
>TRBD2|TRBJ2-3|TRBV10-1|few
TGCGCCAGCAGCGAACTAGCGGGAGCCACGCAGTATTTT
CASSELAGATQYF
>-|TRBJ2-2|TRBV20-1|-
TGCAGTGCTAGAGTCGACGCCCGCGGGGAGCTGTTTTTT
CSARVDARGELFF
>TRBD1|TRBJ2-1|TRBV5-1|-
TGCGCCAGCTCGGGACAGGGGGCGGCCTACAATGGGCAGTTCTTC
CASSGQGAAYNGQFF
>-|TRBJ2-3|TRBV7-7|-
TGTGCTAGCAGCTTAGGTAGTTCTGGCACAGATACGCAGTATTTT
CASSLGSSGTDTQYF
>-|TRBJ1-2|TRBV7-9|few
TGTGCCAGCAGCCCGACGGAGACTATGGCTTACACCTTT
CASSPTETMAYTF
>TRBD1|TRBJ2-1|TRBV5-1|-
TGCGCCAGCAGATCACAGGGGGCTTCCCATGAGCAGTTCTTC
CASRSQGASHEQFF